The next 31 T cell receptor beta chains were all read from a single sample in a study of T cells expressing NK-cell markers. From its re-call of the 5' RACE reads, TCRdb lists each CDR3 protein once, without DNA. The sample totals 120,000 to 150,000 distinct CDR3 sequences. The sequencing input was blood T cells: a sorted CD56 or NKG2C T cell subset, CD4+ or CD8+ T cells, or bulk PBMC T cells (not recorded which). These receptors were taken from a man between 18 and 29 years old in good health.

The V and J genes are TRBV7-9 and TRBJ2-2; TCRdb proposes TRBD2, but this gene call is untestable without DNA. CDR3 size: 17 residues. CDR1 and CDR2 from the germline V gene are SEHNR and FQNEAQ (reference sequence). CDR3 protein: CASSSRVGGNHTGELFF.

The J gene is TRBJ2-3, the V gene TRBV4-1; the D call from TCRdb, TRBD2, cannot be confirmed without DNA. This CDR3 is built from 16 residues. In germline, CDR1 is MGHRA, CDR2 YSYEKL. CDR3 region: CASSQDRGLAAYTQYF.

The chain carries TRBV19 and TRBJ1-1. This CDR3 spans 13 amino acids. Per the germline V gene, CDR1 is LNHDA and CDR2 is SQIVND (reference sequence). CDR3 sequence: CASSSALNTEAFF.

The J gene is TRBJ2-1, the V gene TRBV6-2 or TRBV6-3; TCRdb outputs TRBD2, but without DNA this stays unchecked. This CDR3 is built from 15 residues. Germline V lookup: CDR1 MNHEY, CDR2 SVGEGT. The CDR3 is CASSYPAGGRDEQFF.

The J gene is TRBJ2-3, the V gene TRBV18; TCRdb gives TRBD2 as the D gene, but with no DNA this cannot be confirmed. From germline, CDR1 is KGHSH and CDR2 LQKENI. The CDR3 covers 17 residues. CDR3 sequence: CASSLPGLAGLSDTQYF.

CDR3: CASRRILAGVRDEQFF. The chain employs TRBV19 and TRBJ2-1; TCRdb's D gene call, TRBD2, goes unchecked for lack of DNA. The CDR3 loop spans 16 amino acids. From germline, CDR1 is LNHDA and CDR2 SQIVND (reference sequence).

The J gene is TRBJ2-1, the V gene TRBV27; TCRdb's assignment of TRBD1 cannot be checked, as there is no DNA. The CDR3 runs 16 residues. The germline gives CDR1 MNHEY, CDR2 SMNVEV (reference sequence). CDR3 loop: CASSLFWDRVINEQFF.

This chain's CDR3 is CASSLAGQGAPGELFF. The chain couples TRBV7-6 to TRBJ2-2; TCRdb gives TRBD1 as the D gene, but with no DNA this cannot be confirmed. The length of the CDR3 is 16 residues. The germline V gene has CDR1 SGHVS and CDR2 FNYEAQ.

The chain uses TRBV21-1 and TRBJ2-1; as DNA is missing, the TRBD2 call by TCRdb cannot be tested. TRBV21-1 is a listed pseudogene. The CDR3 extends over 15 amino acids. This CDR3 reads CASSNLRRVHNEQFF.

V and J are TRBV27 and TRBJ2-3; TCRdb's D call of TRBD2 is untestable without DNA. This CDR3 contains 16 residues. CDR1 MNHEY and CDR2 SMNVEV come from the germline V gene (reference sequence). The CDR3 loop is CASSELAGDSTDTQYF.

This chain links TRBV29-1 with TRBJ2-1; the TCRdb call, TRBD1, lacks DNA for checking. Germline lookup yields CDR1 SQVTM and CDR2 ANQGSEA. The CDR3 totals 15 residues. The CDR3: CSVPVSRGIYNEQFF.

The chain links TRBV27 to TRBJ1-5; TCRdb selects TRBD1, and the lack of DNA leaves this call unchecked. The CDR3 runs to 15 residues. Germline V gene lookup returns CDR1 MNHEY and CDR2 SMNVEV (reference sequence). CDR3 sequence: CASRTGTGGDQPQHF.

J is TRBJ2-2 and V is TRBV27; TCRdb returns TRBD2, unconfirmable since there is no DNA. The CDR3 covers 13 residues. Germline V lookup: CDR1 MNHEY, CDR2 SMNVEV (reference sequence). CDR3 loop: CASRLGSAGELFF.

The rearrangement links TRBV19 to TRBJ1-2; the D gene TCRdb calls, TRBD1, cannot be checked with no DNA. CDR1 and CDR2 (germline): LNHDA, SQIVND (reference sequence). The CDR3 has 17 residues. CDR3 residues: CASSIDPGTGGVDGYTF.

This CDR3 reads CASSQLLAGVVGNEQFF. The genes are TRBV4-1 and TRBJ2-1; TCRdb's D call, TRBD2, is unchecked because there is no DNA. Germline V lookup: CDR1 MGHRA, CDR2 YSYEKL. The CDR3 contains 17 residues.

The chain uses TRBV20-1 and TRBJ2-7; TCRdb outputs TRBD1, but without DNA this stays unchecked. The CDR3 is 13 residues long. CDR1 DFQATT and CDR2 SNEGSKA come from the germline V gene (reference sequence). The CDR3 protein is CSARGTGAPEQYF.

The V call is TRBV20-1, the J call TRBJ2-2; with no DNA, the TCRdb D assignment of TRBD2 cannot be verified. In germline, CDR1 is DFQATT, CDR2 SNEGSKA (reference sequence). The CDR3 is made up of 15 amino acids. The CDR3 loop reads CSVASGGLNTGELFF.

The chain is built from TRBV7-6 and TRBJ2-1; the D call of TRBD2 rests on TCRdb alone, since no DNA is present to check it. The CDR3 is 16 amino acids. Germline V CDR1 and CDR2: SGHVS, FNYEAQ. The CDR3: CASSPTVGGAYNEQFF.

The chain recombines TRBV19 with TRBJ2-5. There are 12 residues in the CDR3. Per germline, CDR1 LNHDA and CDR2 SQIVND (reference sequence). The CDR3 reads CASSIYGETQYF. Looking up the rest from reference TRBV19 and TRBJ2-5 gives the full variable domain: DGGITQSPKYLFRKEGQNVTLSCEQNLNHDAMYWYRQDPGQGLRLIYYSQIVNDFQKGDIAEGYSVSREKKESFPLTVTSAQKNPTAFYLCASSIYGETQYFGPGTRLLVL.

This chain uses TRBV30 with TRBJ2-1. Per germline, CDR1 GTSNPN and CDR2 SVGIG (reference sequence). The CDR3 loop spans 12 amino acids. The CDR3 loop reads CAWSVDNHEQFF.

The chain joins TRBV7-9 to TRBJ2-7; the TCRdb D gene call, TRBD2, has no DNA to confirm it. In germline, CDR1 is SEHNR, CDR2 FQNEAQ (reference sequence). This CDR3 is 12 amino acids long. The CDR3 protein is CASNRGGEEQYF.

The gene calls are TRBV29-1 and TRBJ2-1. Germline V lookup: CDR1 SQVTM, CDR2 ANQGSEA. The length of the CDR3 is 13 residues. CDR3 amino acids: CSGVWASYNEQFF.

The gene calls are TRBV27 and TRBJ2-1. The CDR3 runs to 13 residues. Germline loops: CDR1 MNHEY, CDR2 SMNVEV (reference sequence). The CDR3 is CASSFSHYNEQFF.

The V call is TRBV19, the J call TRBJ1-5; no DNA is available, so the TRBD1 call from TCRdb remains unchecked. Germline assignment: CDR1 LNHDA and CDR2 SQIVND (reference sequence). The CDR3 is 14 residues long. The CDR3 sequence is CASSILQGFQPQHF.

The rearrangement uses TRBV24-1 and TRBJ2-2. This CDR3 spans 13 amino acids. In germline, CDR1 is KGHDR, CDR2 SFDVKD. The CDR3 region is CATSGDSPGELFF.

The rearrangement joins TRBV20-1 to TRBJ2-1. CDR3 length equals 14 residues. Germline loops: CDR1 DFQATT, CDR2 SNEGSKA (reference sequence). CDR3 protein: CSARWSTNYNEQFF.

The chain combines TRBV2 with TRBJ2-4; TCRdb indicates TRBD1, and absent DNA this call remains unverified. Germline CDR1 and CDR2: SNHLY and FYNNEI. The CDR3 totals 15 residues. This CDR3 is CASSDGGFAKNIQYF.

The chain is built from TRBV10-3 and TRBJ2-1; TCRdb picks TRBD2, but there is no DNA to check that call. In germline, CDR1 is ENHRY, CDR2 SYGVKD. The CDR3 covers 14 residues. CDR3 residues: CAIGTSGSYNEQFF.

This chain joins TRBV7-9 and TRBJ2-1; the D call of TRBD1 rests on TCRdb alone, since no DNA is present to check it. There are 15 residues in the CDR3. Per the germline V gene, CDR1 is SEHNR and CDR2 is FQNEAQ (reference sequence). CDR3 amino acids: CASKGPGQGYGEQFF.

J is TRBJ2-4 and V is TRBV7-3; TCRdb's assignment of TRBD1 cannot be checked, as there is no DNA. CDR1 and CDR2 from the germline V gene are SGHTA and FQGTGA. This CDR3 comprises 15 residues. CDR3 loop: CASSDNRDRGNIQYF. Looking up the rest from reference TRBV7-3 and TRBJ2-4 gives the full variable domain: GAGVSQTPSNKVTEKGKYVELRCDPISGHTALYWYRQSLGQGPEFLIYFQGTGAADDSGLPNDRFFAVRPEGSVSTLKIQRTERGDSAVYLCASSDNRDRGNIQYFGAGTRLSVL.

V gene TRBV12-3 or TRBV12-4 combines with J gene TRBJ2-1; the TCRdb call, TRBD1, lacks DNA for checking. This CDR3 spans 15 amino acids. The CDR3 loop reads CASSYWDSSDNEQFF.